The rows below give T cell receptor beta chains drawn from one sample of a study. TCRdb called the multiplex PCR reads again in MiXCR, with one record for every CDR3 protein. Here the sample spans several hundred distinct CDR3 sequences, roughly 3.5% being singletons. What was sequenced was naive CD4+ T cells sorted from blood. The receptor source for this set is a female donor with breast cancer. Each CDR3 is given with its conserved first and last residue. D genes are given only for firm matches. Clone size is given for some rows only: seen once, a few or many times, or a class if the clone is expanded.

CDR3aa	CDR3nt	abundance	d_gene	v_gene	j_gene
CASRAGTGVGYTF	TGTGCCAGCAGAGCCGGGACAGGGGTTGGCTACACCTTC	medium-sized	TRBD1	TRBV12-3/TRBV12-4	TRBJ1-2
CASRQGRENYGYTF	TGTGCCAGCAGACAGGGGAGAGAAAACTATGGCTACACCTTC	medium-sized	TRBD1	TRBV12-3/TRBV12-4	TRBJ1-2
CASSPRTGTNYGYTF	TGTGCCAGCAGTCCCCGGACAGGGACTAACTATGGCTACACCTTC	large	TRBD1	TRBV12-3/TRBV12-4	TRBJ1-2
CASSLFPSNYGYTF	TGTGCCAGCAGTTTATTCCCCTCTAACTATGGCTACACCTTC	medium-sized	NA	TRBV12-3/TRBV12-4	TRBJ1-2
CASRPTGQGNSYGYTF	TGTGCCAGCAGGCCAACTGGACAGGGTAATTCCTATGGCTACACCTTC	medium-sized	TRBD1	TRBV12-3/TRBV12-4	TRBJ1-2
CASSSFNYGYTF	TGTGCCAGCAGTTCCTTCAACTATGGCTACACCTTC	NA	NA	TRBV12-3/TRBV12-4	TRBJ1-2
CASSLRRNYGYTF	TGTGCCAGCAGTTTGCGACGAAACTATGGCTACACCTTC	large	NA	TRBV12-3/TRBV12-4	TRBJ1-2
CASSLAGALGYTF	TGTGCCAGCAGTTTGGCAGGCGCCCTGGGCTACACCTTC	NA	NA	TRBV12-3/TRBV12-4	TRBJ1-2
CASSLADRGGYTF	TGTGCCAGCAGTTTAGCGGACAGGGGCGGCTACACCTTC	medium-sized	TRBD1	TRBV12-3/TRBV12-4	TRBJ1-2
CASRGNRDRGMSWYGYTF	TGTGCCAGCAGGGGAAACCGGGACAGGGGAATGAGTTGGTATGGCTACACCTTC	medium-sized	TRBD1	TRBV12-3/TRBV12-4	TRBJ1-2
CASSLVSENGYTF	TGTGCCAGCAGTTTAGTCTCTGAAAATGGCTACACCTTC	medium-sized	NA	TRBV12-3/TRBV12-4	TRBJ1-2
CASSPTGTYGYTF	TGTGCCAGCAGTCCGACAGGGACCTATGGCTACACCTTC	medium-sized	TRBD1	TRBV12-3/TRBV12-4	TRBJ1-2
CASTATGIGGYTF	TGTGCCAGCACCGCGACAGGGATAGGTGGCTACACCTTC	NA	TRBD1	TRBV12-3/TRBV12-4	TRBJ1-2